The 21 T cell receptor beta chains listed next were all sequenced from one sample in a study of shared clonotypes between healthy human individuals. The protocol was immunoSEQ multiplex PCR, while the TCRdb copy is restricted to in-frame clones and leaves out a portion. The sample includes roughly 2,300,000 clones, around 92% of them seen just once. The sample was naive CD4+ T cells from PBMCs. Specified subset: CD45RA+ positively selected. The receptors derive from a man in his late teens or twenties in good health. Some clones in this sample may be carry-over from other donors' samples.

The chain uses TRBV28 and TRBJ1-5; no firm D call. Germline V gives CDR1 MDHEN, CDR2 SYDVKM. Trimming shortened V by 1 base and J by 14 bases, and 12 bases separated the two germline ends. This CDR3 is built from 12 residues. The CDR3 sequence is CASSLSASVKHF. The CDR3, as DNA: TGTGCCAGCAGTTTATCGGCCTCAGTTAAGCATTTT.

This CDR3 is CASSSRDRKNIQYF. In DNA form, the CDR3 reads TGTGCCAGCAGCTCTAGGGACAGGAAAAACATTCAGTACTTC. The rearrangement joins TRBV5-4 to TRBJ2-4; 8 bases agree with TRBD1. V lost 3 bases and J lost 4; bases outside the gene matches: 3. The germline V gene has CDR1 SGHNT and CDR2 YYREEE (reference sequence). CDR3 length equals 14 residues.

In this sample, this clone turned up once. The junction departs from the called germline gene at one end, perhaps through a read error. The chain joins TRBV18 to TRBJ2-1, with TRBD2 matching 8 bases. CDR3 length equals 18 residues. CDR1 and CDR2 (germline): KGHSH, LQKENI. As DNA, the CDR3 is TGTGCCAGCTTACCATTCCTACCTACTAGCGGAGGGGACAATGAGCAGTTCTTC. Its translation is CASLPFLPTSGGDNEQFF. Complete variable domain (other parts from reference TRBV18 and TRBJ2-1): NAGVMQNPRHLVRRRGQEARLRCSPMKGHSHVYWYRQLPEEGLKFMVYLQKENIIDESGMPKERFSAEFPKEGPSILRIQQVVRGDSAAYFCASLPFLPTSGGDNEQFFGPGTRLTVL.

This sequence joins TRBV4-1 and TRBJ2-3; tentatively, D is TRBD1 (5 bases). Germline loops: CDR1 MGHRA, CDR2 YSYEKL. The CDR3 extends over 13 amino acids. Deletions cut 0 bases from V and 5 bases from J, with 6 bases between. For the CDR3, the DNA is TGCGCCAGCAGCCAAGAGGGGCGAGATACGCAGTATTTT. The encoded protein is CASSQEGRDTQYF.

The chain carries TRBV28 and TRBJ1-2; weak D call: TRBD1 (5 bases). V lost 4 bases to trimming and J lost 8 bases, with 14 bases between them. The CDR3 runs 13 residues. CDR1 and CDR2 (germline): MDHEN, SYDVKM. CDR3 sequence (DNA): TGTGCCAGCAGTTACTCGGACATTGTCGGCTACACCTTC. This encodes CASSYSDIVGYTF.

The V and J genes are TRBV28 and TRBJ1-2; D call uncertain. The CDR3 is made up of 15 amino acids. Germline V gene lookup returns CDR1 MDHEN and CDR2 SYDVKM. The V end was cut by 5 bases, the J end by 3 bases, with 16 bases between. The DNA of the CDR3 is TGTGCCAGCAGTCGTGGGTCCTCAGGCGACTATGGCTACACCTTC. This codes for CASSRGSSGDYGYTF.

The chain carries TRBV2 and TRBJ2-6, with D unclear. Germline values: CDR1 SNHLY, CDR2 FYNNEI. The V end lost 7 bases, the J end lost 0 bases, and 7 bases lay between the germline ends. The CDR3 sequence is 14 residues long. The CDR3, as DNA: TGTGCCAGCAATGAGGTCTCTGGGGCCAACGTCCTGACTTTC. It codes for CASNEVSGANVLTF.

This rearrangement joins TRBV7-9 to TRBJ2-3; 8 positions agree with TRBD2. CDR1 is SEHNR, CDR2 FQNEAQ, per germline (reference sequence). This CDR3 region has 15 residues. J gave up 5 bases and V 1 base, and 5 bases lay outside the gene matches. This CDR3 reads CASSLGSGMRDTQYF. The CDR3 DNA reads as TGTGCCAGCAGCTTAGGTAGCGGGATGCGAGATACGCAGTATTTT.

This chain joins TRBV28 and TRBJ2-1; the match to TRBD2 covers 14 bases. After removal of 6 bases from V and 9 bases from J, the junction contained 10 bases not matched to a gene. CDR3 length equals 16 residues. Germline V gene lookup returns CDR1 MDHEN and CDR2 SYDVKM. The CDR3, as DNA: TGTGCCAGCAGGGTTTACGGGACTAGCGGGAGTAGTGAGCAGTTCTTC. Amino acids: CASRVYGTSGSSEQFF.

The chain carries TRBV10-3 and TRBJ1-5; 12 bases fit TRBD1. V was clipped by 3 bases and J by 7 bases; unmatched bases: 1. The CDR3 contains 14 residues. Germline CDR1 reads ENHRY; CDR2 reads SYGVKD. CDR3: CAISEGTGGQPQHF. The CDR3 coding sequence is TGTGCCATCAGTGAAGGGACAGGGGGCCAGCCCCAGCATTTT.

As for this clone: Distinct nucleotide sequences in the sample also encode this CDR3. The chain is built from TRBV6-5 and TRBJ1-1; D perhaps matches TRBD1 (6 bases). This CDR3 contains 12 residues. With 6 bases removed from V and 8 bases from J, the gap between germline ends came to 13 bases. Germline V gives CDR1 MNHEY, CDR2 SVGAGI. The CDR3 DNA sequence: TGTGCCAGCAGCAGGGGATCAGGGGAAGCTTTCTTT. Amino acids: CASSRGSGEAFF.

In regard to this clone: Additional DNA sequences in this sample encode the identical CDR3. The rearrangement links TRBV6-5 to TRBJ2-7, with D hard to call. Trimming removed 5 bases at V and 3 bases at J, with 8 bases between. This CDR3 region has 12 residues. Germline V lookup: CDR1 MNHEY, CDR2 SVGAGI. As DNA, the CDR3 is TGTGCCAGCAGTGGGCGGAGCTACGAGCAGTACTTC. It translates to CASSGRSYEQYF.

The chain recombines TRBV28 with TRBJ1-4; D is uncertain. The CDR3 extends over 14 amino acids. CDR1 is MDHEN and CDR2 is SYDVKM in the germline V gene. Trimming took 3 bases from V and 7 from J, leaving 12 bases between them. The CDR3 here is CASSLGSRGEKLFF. For the CDR3, the DNA is TGTGCCAGCAGTTTGGGAAGTCGCGGTGAAAAACTGTTTTTT.

This chain connects TRBV27 to TRBJ2-5; TRBD1 is a possible D gene (6 bases). Near its end, the DNA agrees better with TRBJ2-7, so the J call may be wrong. This CDR3 has 13 residues. CDR1 is MNHEY and CDR2 is SMNVEV in the germline V gene (reference sequence). CDR3 sequence: CATTDRTTYEQYF. Here the CDR3 DNA reads TGTGCCACCACGGACAGAACCACCTACGAGCAGTACTTC.

This rearrangement joins TRBV2 to TRBJ2-1; TRBD2 matches 10 bases. CDR3 length: 15 residues. Germline V gene lookup returns CDR1 SNHLY and CDR2 FYNNEI. V was clipped by 10 bases and J by 4 bases; unmatched bases: 10. The CDR3 sequence is CATRTKTSGYNEQFF. The CDR3 DNA is TGTGCCACCCGAACTAAGACTAGCGGGTACAATGAGCAGTTCTTC.

V is TRBV2 and J is TRBJ2-3, with 11 bases identical to TRBD2. This CDR3 is 17 amino acids long. The V gene's germline CDR1 is SNHLY and CDR2 FYNNEI. V trimming: 3 bases; J trimming: 0 bases; junction bases outside the gene matches: 5. The CDR3 is CASSDISGRASTDTQYF. Here the CDR3 DNA reads TGTGCCAGCAGTGATATTAGCGGGAGGGCCAGCACAGATACGCAGTATTTT.

The CDR3 nucleotides are TGTGCCAGCAGTTTCCAGTTCTCAGATACGCAGTATTTT. It codes for CASSFQFSDTQYF. The chain employs TRBV27 and TRBJ2-3; unclear D gene. The CDR3 length is 13 residues. Germline V gene lookup returns CDR1 MNHEY and CDR2 SMNVEV (reference sequence). V was pared by 3 bases and J by 4 bases, with 8 bases between.

The V and J genes are TRBV10-3 and TRBJ1-2, with D possibly matching TRBD1 (5 bases). Germline assignment: CDR1 ENHRY and CDR2 SYGVKD. V shed 10 bases and J shed 4 bases, with 16 bases lying between them. The CDR3 has 13 amino acids. CDR3 sequence (DNA): TGTGCCAACACTAGGGGCGCAGGCTATGGCTACACCTTC. Protein sequence: CANTRGAGYGYTF.

The chain combines TRBV18 with TRBJ2-1, with TRBD2 matching 7 bases. Germline CDR1 is KGHSH and CDR2 is LQKENI. This CDR3 is built from 16 residues. V was pared by 6 bases and J by 2 bases, with 10 bases of the junction left unmatched. The CDR3 nucleotides read TGTGCCAGCTCCCCAATCCCTAGCGGTCCCTACAATGAGCAGTTCTTC. This gives the protein CASSPIPSGPYNEQFF.

V is TRBV10-3 and J is TRBJ1-1; 9 nucleotides line up with TRBD1. The J segment lost 11 bases and the V segment lost 7 bases, leaving 5 bases of the junction unmatched. Germline values: CDR1 ENHRY, CDR2 SYGVKD. The CDR3 runs 11 residues. The chain's CDR3 is CAIKGQGFAFF. The CDR3 bases are TGTGCCATCAAGGGACAGGGATTTGCTTTCTTT.

With regard to this clone: Other DNA sequences in this sample translate to the same CDR3. The rearrangement joins TRBV28 to TRBJ2-5; D uncertain. Germline CDR1 reads MDHEN; CDR2 reads SYDVKM. This CDR3 is 12 amino acids long. Trimming shortened V by 1 base and J by 2 bases, and 2 bases separated the two germline ends. The CDR3 spells CASSLSQETQYF. In nucleotides, the CDR3 is TGTGCCAGCAGTTTATCACAAGAGACCCAGTACTTC.